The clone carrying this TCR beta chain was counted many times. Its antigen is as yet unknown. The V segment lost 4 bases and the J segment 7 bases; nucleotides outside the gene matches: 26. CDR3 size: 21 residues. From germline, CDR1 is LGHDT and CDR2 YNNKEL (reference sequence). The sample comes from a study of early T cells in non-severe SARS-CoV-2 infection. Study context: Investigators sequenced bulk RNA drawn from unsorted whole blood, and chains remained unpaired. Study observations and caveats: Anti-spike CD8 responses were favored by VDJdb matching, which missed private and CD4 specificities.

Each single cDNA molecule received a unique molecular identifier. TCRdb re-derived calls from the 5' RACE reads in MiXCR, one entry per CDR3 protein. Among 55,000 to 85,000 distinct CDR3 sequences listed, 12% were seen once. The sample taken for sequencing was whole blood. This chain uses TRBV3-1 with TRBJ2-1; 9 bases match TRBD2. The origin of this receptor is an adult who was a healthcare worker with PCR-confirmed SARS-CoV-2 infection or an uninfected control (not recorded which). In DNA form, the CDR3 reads TGTGCCAGCAGCCCCCGTGGTTTGGGGGAGTTAGCAGCGGGAGGTTATAATGAGCAGTTCTTC. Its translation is CASSPRGLGELAAGGYNEQFF.